The 6 T cell receptor beta chains below all came from one sample that was sequenced in a study of blood T cell repertoires in COVID-19. Sequencing used immunoSEQ multiplex PCR; TCRdb keeps in-frame clones, though not all of them. The sample includes about 200,000 clones, approximately 84% of them seen just once. Sequencing was carried out using peripheral blood. The receptors were sampled from a woman in her seventies with active or convalescent COVID-19.

The chain is built from TRBV6-6 and TRBJ2-4; 10 bases match TRBD2. V shed 5 bases, J shed 0 bases, and the junction held 1 base outside the gene matches. This CDR3 comprises 15 residues. CDR1 MNHNY and CDR2 SVGAGI come from the germline V gene (reference sequence). DNA of the CDR3: TGTGCCAGCAGTGGACTAGCGGAAGCCAAAAACATTCAGTACTTC. Amino acids: CASSGLAEAKNIQYF.

V usage is TRBV10-3 and J usage is TRBJ2-3, with TRBD2 matching 9 bases. The CDR3 is 17 residues long. V shed 0 bases and J 2 bases; nucleotides not matched to a gene: 6. Germline values: CDR1 ENHRY, CDR2 SYGVKD. CDR3 amino acids: CAISESDSGSFTDTQYF. Here the CDR3 DNA reads TGTGCCATCAGTGAGTCGGATAGCGGGAGCTTCACAGATACGCAGTATTTT.

This clone was recorded many times. The chain uses TRBV27 and TRBJ2-2; 8 bases map to TRBD2. The CDR3 sequence is 16 residues long. Unmatched junction bases numbered 13, after V lost 6 bases and J lost 7 bases. The V gene's germline CDR1 is MNHEY and CDR2 SMNVEV (reference sequence). In DNA, the CDR3 is TGTGCCAGCAGAAGTATGAGAAGCGGGAGAATCGGGGAGCTGTTTTTT. This sequence encodes CASRSMRSGRIGELFF.

This clone was observed a handful of times. The rearrangement links TRBV6-1 to TRBJ1-5, with TRBD1 matching over 7 bases. The J segment lost 5 bases and the V segment lost 5 bases, leaving 12 bases of the junction unmatched. Per germline, CDR1 MNHNS and CDR2 SASEGT. The length of the CDR3 is 16 residues. DNA for the CDR3: TGTGCCAGCAGTAAAGGGACAGTCTCGACCCATCAGCCCCAGCATTTT. It codes for CASSKGTVSTHQPQHF.

This clone was counted many times. The rearrangement joins TRBV11-1 to TRBJ2-7; D unresolved. V was pared by 1 base and J by 0 bases, with 7 bases between. The CDR3 totals 14 residues. The germline gives CDR1 SGHAT, CDR2 FQDESV (reference sequence). This CDR3 reads CASSLDQVSYEQYF. The CDR3 nucleotides read TGTGCCAGCAGCTTAGATCAGGTCTCCTACGAGCAGTACTTC.

The chain employs TRBV7-2 and TRBJ1-1, with TRBD1 matching over 8 bases. Germline loops: CDR1 SGHTA, CDR2 FQGNSA. The junction had 9 bases not matched to a gene; V was cut back by 4 bases and J by 11 bases. This CDR3 comprises 13 residues. The CDR3 region is CASSSYDRGWAFF. For the CDR3, the DNA is TGTGCCAGCAGCTCATATGACAGGGGCTGGGCTTTCTTT.